The present T cell receptor beta chain was sequenced within a study of blood T cell repertoires in COVID-19. The CDR3 extends over 11 amino acids. CDR1 and CDR2 (germline): MNHEY, SVGAGI. V lost 5 bases and J lost 8, with 9 bases in between. This clone was recorded a few times. The protocol was immunoSEQ multiplex PCR, while the TCRdb copy is restricted to in-frame clones and leaves out a portion. This table has about 80,000 clones, about 80% appearing once. Sequenced sample: peripheral blood. The receptor was derived from an older man with acute or convalescent COVID-19. The gene calls are TRBV6-5 and TRBJ1-2; no firm D call. The CDR3 protein is CASSPAWGYTF. The CDR3 bases are TGTGCCAGCAGTCCCGCGTGGGGCTACACCTTC.